This entry lists 9 T cell receptor beta chains sequenced from one sample in a study of T-cell memory formation after mild COVID-19. TCRdb fed the 5' RACE reads into MiXCR, producing one record per CDR3 protein. The sample holds about 500,000 distinct CDR3 sequences; around 21% are singletons and the top ten take under 15%. The specimen was PBMCs or a T cell subset sorted from them (not recorded which). The receptors stem from an adult woman who had mild COVID-19 (a few samples of this study predate the infection). Cell type and time point are not known.

This clonotype appeared a few times. The chain carries TRBV12-3 or TRBV12-4 and TRBJ1-3, with 7 bases that match TRBD1. The V gene end was trimmed by 6 bases and the J gene end by 2 bases; junction bases not matched to a gene: 4. The CDR3 is 14 amino acids. Here the CDR3 DNA reads TGTGCCAGCAGGGTGACAGGGACTGGAAACACCATATATTTT. It yields the protein CASRVTGTGNTIYF.

This clonotype appeared a few times. The gene calls are TRBV29-1 and TRBJ2-7; maybe TRBD1 (6 bases). Germline-derived CDR1 and CDR2 are SQVTM and ANQGSEA. The CDR3 loop spans 11 amino acids. Trimming cost V 7 bases and J 6 bases, with 13 bases left between them. CDR3 amino acids: CSGLQGSEQYF. Here the CDR3 DNA reads TGCAGCGGACTACAGGGCTCCGAGCAGTACTTC.

The chain couples TRBV18 to TRBJ2-7, with 10 bases identical to TRBD1. V lost 8 bases and J lost 4; bases outside the gene matches: 11. The CDR3 has 15 residues. Germline V CDR1 and CDR2: KGHSH, LQKENI. CDR3 sequence reads: CASKGQGTNAYEQYF. The CDR3 DNA is TGTGCCAGCAAGGGACAGGGGACTAATGCGTACGAGCAGTACTTC.

The CDR3 is CASSLSNLVTGELFF. The CDR3 DNA is TGTGCCAGCAGCTTATCGAATTTGGTCACCGGGGAGCTGTTTTTT. The rearrangement joins TRBV7-9 to TRBJ2-2; D uncertain. The CDR3 sequence is 15 residues long. The germline V gene has CDR1 SEHNR and CDR2 FQNEAQ (reference sequence). V gave up 2 bases and J gave up 4 bases, with 11 bases separating them.

The chain uses TRBV20-1 and TRBJ2-1, with 10 bases aligning to TRBD1. Unmatched junction bases numbered 7, after V lost 4 bases and J lost 7 bases. The CDR3 covers 14 residues. The germline V gene has CDR1 DFQATT and CDR2 SNEGSKA (reference sequence). For the CDR3, the DNA is TGCAGTGCTACCCGACAGGGGGCCGGTAATGAGCAGTTCTTC. Translation: CSATRQGAGNEQFF.

This clonotype has only a few counts. The rearrangement joins TRBV6-5 to TRBJ1-1; D not certain. The ends were cut back, 4 bases at V and 0 bases at J, with 15 bases in the middle. Germline V gene sequence: CDR1 MNHEY, CDR2 SVGAGI. This CDR3 is 16 amino acids long. DNA for the CDR3: TGTGCCAGCAGTTGGGCCAATTTGGCGATGAACACTGAAGCTTTCTTT. Protein sequence: CASSWANLAMNTEAFF.

This rearrangement joins TRBV7-2 to TRBJ1-3; TRBD1 might be the D (5 bases). V shed 1 base and J shed 1 base, with 11 bases lying between them. The CDR3 covers 16 residues. Germline V gene lookup returns CDR1 SGHTA and CDR2 FQGNSA. The CDR3 DNA reads as TGTGCCAGCAGCTTAGTCTCCGGGGGATCTGGAAACACCATATATTTT. This gives the protein CASSLVSGGSGNTIYF.

V and J are TRBV10-3 and TRBJ2-3; unclear D gene. The CDR3 runs to 14 residues. V lost 5 bases and J lost 5, with 14 bases in between. Germline CDR1 and CDR2: ENHRY and SYGVKD. The CDR3 here is CAISRALGIDTQYF. The CDR3 region has the DNA TGTGCCATCAGTCGAGCCTTAGGGATAGATACGCAGTATTTT.

This chain links TRBV5-1 with TRBJ2-6; a possible D gene is TRBD1 (6 bases). Germline CDR1 SGHRS, CDR2 YFSETQ. This CDR3 comprises 15 residues. V was trimmed by 2 bases and J by 1 base, leaving 7 bases between them. DNA for the CDR3: TGCGCCAGCAGCTTAGGACAGTCTGGGGCCAACGTCCTGACTTTC. Translated: CASSLGQSGANVLTF.